Below are 11 T cell receptor beta chains sequenced from a single sample in a study of OX40 agonist ivuxolimab in advanced cancers. Produced via immunoSEQ multiplex PCR; TCRdb's table is partial and in-frame only. The sample includes approximately 14,000 clones, 75% to 95% of them seen just once. This sample comprised CD4+ or CD8+ T cells sorted from blood, obtained in a trial of the OX40 agonist ivuxolimab. The receptors derive from an adult with an advanced solid tumor such as melanoma, head and neck, liver or kidney cancer.

This chain links TRBV14 with TRBJ2-7; D might be TRBD1 or TRBD2, each matching 5 bases. The CDR3 is 16 residues long. V lost 0 bases and J 1 base, leaving 13 bases between the germline ends. Germline assignment: CDR1 SGHDN and CDR2 FVKESK. CDR3 nucleotides: TGTGCCAGCAGCCAAGATGGGACGGTATTGTCCTACGAGCAGTACTTC. Its protein product is CASSQDGTVLSYEQYF.

The chain employs TRBV4-1 and TRBJ2-3; D remains ambiguous. Germline CDR1 MGHRA, CDR2 YSYEKL. The CDR3 is 15 amino acids. Trimming pared 1 base from V and 2 bases from J, leaving 10 bases between. CDR3 sequence reads: CASSQARFFTDTQYF. The CDR3 DNA follows: TGCGCCAGCAGCCAAGCCCGTTTTTTCACAGATACGCAGTATTTT.

This sequence joins TRBV19 and TRBJ1-1; D gene uncertain. Germline lookup yields CDR1 LNHDA and CDR2 SQIVND (reference sequence). The length of the CDR3 is 14 residues. V lost 1 base and J lost 2, with 8 bases in between. The CDR3 loop reads CASSIVPTNTEAFF. The CDR3 DNA follows: TGTGCCAGTAGTATAGTACCGACAAACACTGAAGCTTTCTTT. Together with reference TRBV19 and TRBJ1-1, the CDR3 gives the full variable domain: DGGITQSPKYLFRKEGQNVTLSCEQNLNHDAMYWYRQDPGQGLRLIYYSQIVNDFQKGDIAEGYSVSREKKESFPLTVTSAQKNPTAFYLCASSIVPTNTEAFFGQGTRLTVV.

The chain is built from TRBV9 and TRBJ2-7; D remains unclear. The CDR3 has 13 residues. From germline, CDR1 is SGDLS and CDR2 YYNGEE. Trimming removed 0 bases at V and 0 bases at J, with 4 bases between. The CDR3, as DNA: TGTGCCAGCAGCGTAGCCTCCTCCTACGAGCAGTACTTC. It specifies CASSVASSYEQYF.

This clone has only one observation. The gene calls are TRBV7-8 and TRBJ1-5; D not certain. Between the trimmed V and J ends, which lost 3 bases and 0 bases, there was a span of 6 bases. The CDR3 extends over 14 amino acids. The germline V gene encodes CDR1 SGHVS and CDR2 FQNEAQ. The CDR3 coding sequence is TGTGCCAGCAGCTTCTCAGATAGCAATCAGCCCCAGCATTTT. Translating gives CASSFSDSNQPQHF.

The chain couples TRBV28 to TRBJ2-3, with D hard to call. Trimming took off 6 bases at V and 0 bases at J, with 10 bases between the two ends. Germline assignment: CDR1 MDHEN and CDR2 SYDVKM. CDR3 length: 14 residues. In DNA form, the CDR3 reads TGTGCCAGCAGGCCGTTCCAGAGCACAGATACGCAGTATTTT. Its protein is CASRPFQSTDTQYF.

CDR3 DNA sequence: TGCGCCAGCAGCTTGTCGCCAGGTCAGCCCCAGCATTTT. It codes for CASSLSPGQPQHF. The rearrangement uses TRBV5-1 and TRBJ1-5; D unclear. The CDR3 loop spans 13 amino acids. V dropped 1 base and J dropped 6 bases, with 8 bases sitting between them. Germline values: CDR1 SGHRS, CDR2 YFSETQ.

V is TRBV21-1 and J is TRBJ1-1. TRBV21-1 is marked as a pseudogene. This CDR3 has 19 residues. The CDR3 nucleotides are TGTGCCAGCAGCAAAGGTTTATGGGCGAGGAGCCCCTTGAACACTGAAGCTTTCTTT. Protein sequence: CASSKGLWARSPLNTEAFF.

The rearrangement uses TRBV10-1 and TRBJ1-2; a weak D match, TRBD1 (6 bases). Germline V CDR1 and CDR2: WNHNN, SYGVQD (reference sequence). Trimming took off 2 bases at V and 5 bases at J, with 9 bases between the two ends. The CDR3 is 13 amino acids. Written as DNA, the CDR3 is TGCGCCAGCAGTGAGCTACAGGGTTATGGCTACACCTTC. Translated: CASSELQGYGYTF.

This sequence joins TRBV27 and TRBJ2-3; D is possibly TRBD2 (5 bases). Germline-derived CDR1 and CDR2 are MNHEY and SMNVEV (reference sequence). V lost 1 base and J lost 6, with 17 bases in between. The CDR3 runs 16 residues. This chain's CDR3 is CASSLFSSLALDTQYF. The CDR3 region has the DNA TGTGCCAGCAGTTTATTTTCTTCATTAGCGTTGGATACGCAGTATTTT.

The chain is built from TRBV7-2 and TRBJ1-3, with a possible D match to TRBD1 (5 bases). Deletions cut 6 bases from V and 2 bases from J, with 17 bases between. CDR1 and CDR2 from the germline V gene are SGHTA and FQGNSA. This CDR3 comprises 16 residues. The CDR3: CASRPFDRPPGNTIYF. As DNA, the CDR3 is TGTGCCAGCAGACCCTTTGACAGACCTCCTGGAAACACCATATATTTT. The whole variable domain, remainder taken from reference TRBV7-2 and TRBJ1-3, is GAGVSQSPSNKVTEKGKDVELRCDPISGHTALYWYRQSLGQGLEFLIYFQGNSAPDKSGLPSDRFSAERTGGSVSTLTIQRTQQEDSAVYLCASRPFDRPPGNTIYFGEGSWLTVV.